Described below is a single T cell receptor (beta chain) sequence and its context. Its antigen is not known. One end of the junction fails to match germline, which may point to a read error. This sample is drawn from a study of blood T cells in healthy people across ages. This CDR3 has 15 amino acids. Germline lookup yields CDR1 MDHEN and CDR2 SYDVKM. Study results and caveats: Diversity figures based on one million T cells were deemed too low.

With a J-beta primer mix and a sample-barcoded 5' primer, a second PCR ran about 7 to 11 cycles. TCRdb re-derived calls from the 5' RACE reads in MiXCR, one entry per CDR3 protein. Of about 930,000 distinct CDR3 sequences in the sample, 25% to 30% were seen once. The data were also submitted as part of a second study, on T cells of mothers and their children. This second study notes: Each child contributed about 3 million TCR beta CDR3 reads, while each mother contributed over 9.5 million. Comparable shaping of TCR recombination output by thymic selection was observed in related and unrelated pairs.

Sequenced material: blood. The clonotype originates from a middle-aged woman in good health. This chain joins TRBV28 and TRBJ2-6, with D possibly TRBD1 on 5 matching bases. The CDR3 loop is CGSRIRDSGANVLTF. Here the CDR3 DNA reads TGTGGCAGCAGGATCAGGGACTCTGGGGCCAACGTCCTGACTTTC.